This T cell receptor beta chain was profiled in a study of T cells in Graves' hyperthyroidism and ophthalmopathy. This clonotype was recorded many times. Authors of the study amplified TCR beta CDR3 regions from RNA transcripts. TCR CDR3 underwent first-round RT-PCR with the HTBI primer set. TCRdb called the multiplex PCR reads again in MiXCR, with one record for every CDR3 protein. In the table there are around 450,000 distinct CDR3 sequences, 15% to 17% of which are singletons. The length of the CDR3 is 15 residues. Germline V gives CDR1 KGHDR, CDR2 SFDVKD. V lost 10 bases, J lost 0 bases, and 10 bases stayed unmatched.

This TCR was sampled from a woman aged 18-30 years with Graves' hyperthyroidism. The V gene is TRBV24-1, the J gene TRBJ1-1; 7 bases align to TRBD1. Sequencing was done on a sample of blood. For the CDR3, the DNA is TGTGCCACTAGACCCACAGGACAGGTGAACACTGAAGCTTTCTTT. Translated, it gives CATRPTGQVNTEAFF.